The clone carrying this TCR beta chain was seen more than once but under ten times. Its antigen is currently unknown. Trimming removed 4 bases at V and 4 bases at J, with 7 bases between. CDR1 and CDR2 (germline): LGHNA, YNFKEQ. CDR3 length equals 13 residues. The sample comes from a study of T cells in Graves' hyperthyroidism and ophthalmopathy. Amplification yielded TCR beta CDR3 regions, with RNA transcripts as the source. The TCR CDR3 was amplified in a first-round RT-PCR using the HTBI primer set. TCRdb ran MiXCR on the multiplex PCR reads and lists one entry per CDR3 protein. This repertoire shows some 570,000 distinct CDR3 sequences, 14% found once; its top ten account for 7% to 9%. General study results and limits: The blood repertoire included most of the expanded thyroid clonotypes above 0.001.

The sequencing input was blood. The chain links TRBV4-2 to TRBJ1-4, with D hard to call. The TCR originated in a woman aged 18-29 years with Graves' ophthalmopathy. In DNA form, the CDR3 reads TGTGCCAGCAGCCGACACGGTAATGAAAAACTGTTTTTT. This codes for CASSRHGNEKLFF.